A selection of T cell receptor beta chains follows, all from one sample in a study of shared clonotypes between healthy human individuals. Sequencing was performed with immunoSEQ multiplex PCR; in TCRdb, only in-frame clones are kept and a portion is missing. This table has 2 million to 2.5 million clones, over 90% appearing once. Sequencing was performed on naive CD4+ T cells from PBMCs. The receptor source for this set is a man between 18 and 29 years old in good health. Some clones in this sample may be carry-over from other donors' samples. CDR3s include the opening cysteine and the closing phenylalanine or tryptophan. A D gene is named only where the DNA matches it firmly. The size entry is marked missing in some rows and otherwise reads once, few, many or a size class.

TGTGCCAGCAGACAAAAGAGGACAGGGGGGGATTGGTTCTTC,CASRQKRTGGDWFF,TRBJ2-1,TRBD1,TRBV7-9,once
TGTGCCAGCTCACCACGTCGAACCGTTCTCGCTGGAAACACCATATATTTT,CASSPRRTVLAGNTIYF,TRBJ1-3,.,TRBV18,.
TGTGCCCTCGGGGGAGCAGATACGCAGTATTTT,CALGGADTQYF,TRBJ2-3,.,TRBV10-3,.
TGTGCCAGCAGCGCCCGCGGGACAGCTAATGAAAAACTGTTTTTT,CASSARGTANEKLFF,TRBJ1-4,TRBD1,TRBV5-4,.
TGTGCCAGCAGCTCACCGACAGGACCAAAATATTTT,CASSSPTGPKYF,TRBJ1-3,.,TRBV11-1,.
TGTGCCAGCAGCTTCGGGACAGGCCCCGTGGAGCAGTACTTC,CASSFGTGPVEQYF,TRBJ2-7,TRBD1,TRBV7-2,.
TGTGCCAGCTCCCCTTCCGCGGCTTCCGCGAACACTGAAGCTTTCTTT,CASSPSAASANTEAFF,TRBJ1-1,.,TRBV18,.
TGTGCCAGCAGCGTAGTCCCAGGGGGCCGGGAGACCCAGTACTTC,CASSVVPGGRETQYF,TRBJ2-5,TRBD1,TRBV9,.
TGTGCCAGTAGTATAAACCGGGACCGGAGAGGGAGGGGGGAGCTGTTTTTT,CASSINRDRRGRGELFF,TRBJ2-2,.,TRBV19,.
TGTGCCAGCAGCTTAGATGTGCAGGGCGATGAGCAGTTCTTC,CASSLDVQGDEQFF,TRBJ2-1,.,TRBV11-2,.
TGTGCCAGCAGCCCAAAGGAGGGGACAGGGAAGACCTTCTTT,CASSPKEGTGKTFF,TRBJ2-3,TRBD1,TRBV7-2,.
TGTGCCAGTAGTTCAGGATTACTGGGGGAAAAACTGTTTTTT,CASSSGLLGEKLFF,TRBJ1-4,.,TRBV19,.
TGTGCCAGTAGTAACCGCGGAATCGGAGAGACCCAGTACTTC,CASSNRGIGETQYF,TRBJ2-5,.,TRBV19,once
TGTGCCACCAGCAGAGAAGGGGGGGCCTACGAGCAGTACTTC,CATSREGGAYEQYF,TRBJ2-7,.,TRBV15,few
TGCGCCAGCGGCACAGGGGGCTCTGGGGCCAACGTCCTGACTTTC,CASGTGGSGANVLTF,TRBJ2-6,TRBD1,TRBV5-1,.
TGTGCCAGCAGCTTTAGGGGGCGAGAGGTATATGGCTACACCTTC,CASSFRGREVYGYTF,TRBJ1-2,TRBD1,TRBV7-9,.
TGTGCCAGCTCACCTCAAGGCGGGGTCCCCTACGAGCAGTACTTC,CASSPQGGVPYEQYF,TRBJ2-7,.,TRBV18,.
TGTGCCAGCAGTGCACCGGGACAGGGGGCGGACGAGCAGTACTTC,CASSAPGQGADEQYF,TRBJ2-7,TRBD1,TRBV6-1,.
TGTGCCAGCAGTTTATCCCGGCGCACTGAAGCTTTCTTT,CASSLSRRTEAFF,TRBJ1-1,.,TRBV27,.
TGCGCCAGCAGCACTGGGACTAGCAGCGGGGAGCTGTTTTTT,CASSTGTSSGELFF,TRBJ2-2,TRBD2,TRBV5-1,.
TGTGCCAGCAGTTACAGGGACAATGAGCAGTTCTTC,CASSYRDNEQFF,TRBJ2-1,.,TRBV28,.
TGTGCCAGCAAATCCCTTGGGCGGGAGGAAGATACGCAGTATTTT,CASKSLGREEDTQYF,TRBJ2-3,TRBD2,TRBV7-2,.
TGTGCCAGCAGCTACCGGCTGACTAATGAAAAACTGTTTTTT,CASSYRLTNEKLFF,TRBJ1-4,.,TRBV28,.
TGCGCCAGCAGCCAAGGGCCGCGGATAAATACGCAGTATTTT,CASSQGPRINTQYF,TRBJ2-3,.,TRBV4-1,.
TGTGCCAGCAGTCGGGGGACAGGGACTAACTATGGCTACACCTTC,CASSRGTGTNYGYTF,TRBJ1-2,TRBD1,TRBV6-5,.
TGTGCCATCAGTGGGGCTAGCGGGAGTGGCGAGCAGTACTTC,CAISGASGSGEQYF,TRBJ2-7,TRBD2,TRBV10-3,few
TGCGCCAGCAGCAAAGGGGGGGGTTGGGACACTGAAGCTTTCTTT,CASSKGGGWDTEAFF,TRBJ1-1,.,TRBV4-1,once
TGTGCCAGCAGGGACAGTTCAACTGGCTACACCTTC,CASRDSSTGYTF,TRBJ1-2,.,TRBV6-1,.
TGCAGCGTCCAGACAGAGACCTACGAGCAGTACTTC,CSVQTETYEQYF,TRBJ2-7,.,TRBV29-1,.
TGTGCCAGCAGCTCTTGGGGATTTCATGCCCCCACCTTC,CASSSWGFHAPTF,TRBJ1-2,.,TRBV5-6,.
TGTGCCAGCAGCCAAGCGTATGCAGACTACACCTTC,CASSQAYADYTF,TRBJ1-2,.,TRBV14,once
TGTGCCAGCAGCTTAACGGGACTAGCGGGATTTGAGCAGTTCTTC,CASSLTGLAGFEQFF,TRBJ2-1,TRBD2,TRBV7-3,.
TGTGCCGCCGCAGGGGGGAGGGCCCACGGGGAGCTGTTTTTT,CAAAGGRAHGELFF,TRBJ2-2,.,TRBV28,once
TGTGCCAGCAGCTTAATCGGATTCTATGGCTACACCTTC,CASSLIGFYGYTF,TRBJ1-2,.,TRBV7-2,.
TGTGCCAGCAGGGGGGCGGTCACCGGGGAGCTGTTTTTT,CASRGAVTGELFF,TRBJ2-2,.,TRBV27,.
TGTGCCAGCATCTTGGGACTAGCGGGAGGATACAATGAGCAGTTCTTC,CASILGLAGGYNEQFF,TRBJ2-1,TRBD2,TRBV2,.
TGTGCCAGCGCCCGCGGAGCTTACGAGCAGTACTTC,CASARGAYEQYF,TRBJ2-7,.,TRBV11-2,.
TGTGCCAGCAGGAGGTATCCCTACGAGCAGTACTTC,CASRRYPYEQYF,TRBJ2-7,.,TRBV28,.
TGTGCCAGCAGCCTCCTTTACGAGCAGTACTTC,CASSLLYEQYF,TRBJ2-7,.,TRBV2,few
TGTGCCAGCAGCGGTAATGAAAAACTGTTTTTT,CASSGNEKLFF,TRBJ1-4,.,TRBV2,.
TGTGCCAGCAGCGCTATGGTCGCCAGCAACGAGCAGTACTTC,CASSAMVASNEQYF,TRBJ2-7,.,TRBV11-2,.
TGTGCCATCAGCGAATGGGGGTTTAGCACAGATACGCAGTATTTT,CAISEWGFSTDTQYF,TRBJ2-3,.,TRBV10-3,.
TGTGCCAGCAGTTTAAGCGGGAGCCGGGGGGAGACCCAGTACTTC,CASSLSGSRGETQYF,TRBJ2-5,TRBD2,TRBV28,.